This is a list of T cell receptor beta chains from one sample in a study of T cell responses to AZD1222 COVID-19 vaccine. Repertoires were generated with immunoSEQ multiplex PCR, while TCRdb's copy carries only in-frame clones and drops some. Altogether about 70,000 clones are present, around 84% being singletons, with the ten largest covering 8% to 10%. This specimen was peripheral blood, taken on day 0 of AZD1222 vaccination. The receptors come from an adult in good health. Each CDR3 is given without its conserved first and last residue. D genes are given only for firm matches.

V gene | D gene | CDR3 protein
TRBV11-3 | NA | ASSSGTDTQY
TRBV13 | TRBD1 | ASSSNRGTNGYT
TRBV6-4 | NA | ASSNGIQSPLH
TRBV2 | NA | ASSEIQGQGYT
TRBV14 | NA | ASSQDRSGGPETQY
TRBV6-6 | NA | ASSYARGSEQY
TRBV7-9 | NA | ASSLEYTEAF
TRBV2 | NA | ASRGGRLSTEAF
TRBV5-1 | NA | ASSFDSPRYGYT
TRBV6-1 | NA | ASSEAGGNQPQH
TRBV7-9 | NA | ASSDIEVGYT
TRBV19 | NA | ASSMQGGETQY
TRBV6-5 | NA | ASSYGGQPQH
TRBV5-1 | TRBD1 | ASGLGGTGAYNEQF
TRBV5-1 | NA | ASSLWGAPNTEAF
TRBV11-2 | NA | AYRDFYNEQF
TRBV4-3 | NA | AHYGYT
TRBV6-1 | NA | ASSEYSGNQPQH
TRBV27 | TRBD1 | ASRFSGQGYTEAF
TRBV24-1 | TRBD1 | ATRFPGQGFSNQPQH
TRBV6-2/TRBV6-3 | NA | ASSYSDRESTDTQY
TRBV7-3 | NA | ASSDGLNTEAF
TRBV7-9 | TRBD1 | ASSFPGTGGRRELF
TRBV18 | NA | ASSPAGASSYNEQF
TRBV29-1 | NA | SVKFGSPNTEAF
TRBV18 | NA | ASSLSAASTDTQY
TRBV13 | TRBD2 | ASSFAGGNEQF
TRBV10-3 | TRBD1 | AISEWFRGVTEAF
TRBV6-5 | TRBD2 | ASKERGDGDTQY
TRBV24-1 | NA | ATSDFSDTQY
TRBV7-9 | TRBD1 | ASSFGTGDGNTIY
TRBV12-3/TRBV12-4 | NA | ASRLSGYGYT
TRBV7-9 | NA | ASSLAFGNTEAF
TRBV5-1 | NA | ASSSLPVSGNTIY
TRBV10-3 | NA | AISDLNQPQH
TRBV5-4 | NA | ASKEGIGDYGYT
TRBV15 | NA | ATSRVVTYEQY
TRBV7-2 | NA | ASRSTGGQETQY
TRBV24-1 | NA | ATSDPAGGLVGYT
TRBV21-1 | NA | ASSATGGDSNQPQH
TRBV7-2 | TRBD2 | ASSLVASGGPVHTYEQY
TRBV6-5 | NA | ASSYSEGEAYEQY
TRBV5-1 | TRBD1 | ASTQTGLNTEAF
TRBV6-5 | NA | ASSRLDNSYEQY
TRBV5-1 | NA | ASSLGWENGYT
TRBV9 | NA | ASSVTGSNTEAF
TRBV5-1 | NA | ASSLPVAVLHPNYGYT
TRBV5-1 | NA | ASSSQTAAGELF
TRBV19 | NA | ACSPGFPPDQPQH
TRBV28 | NA | ATCRGSGPYGYT
TRBV7-9 | NA | ASSPMSGGGNYGYT
TRBV7-9 | NA | ASSQVVAGPEGYT